The T cell receptor beta chain under discussion was sequenced for a study of shared clonotypes between healthy human individuals. As handled by the study authors: Sequence data from immunoSEQ were junction-only and lacked quality scores; consequently, filtering differed. Repertoires were generated with immunoSEQ multiplex PCR, while TCRdb's copy carries only in-frame clones and drops some. The V and J calls and clone size are taken from that table; D and trimming were inferred from the DNA. The sample consists of approximately 1.1 million clones, around 78% of them appearing once. Per germline, CDR1 SGHTA and CDR2 FQGTGA. The CDR3 runs 17 residues. V was trimmed by 5 bases and J by 1 base, leaving 20 bases between them.

The gene calls are TRBV7-3 and TRBJ1-1; tentatively, D is TRBD1 (5 bases). Sample: memory CD4+ T cells from PBMCs. Subset: CD45RA-negative fraction. The source is a man aged 18 to 29 in good health. Some clones in this sample may be carry-over from other donors' samples. The CDR3: CASSNGPPGTGNTEAFF. CDR3 DNA sequence: TGTGCCAGCAGCAATGGGCCACCGGGGACCGGGAACACTGAAGCTTTCTTT.